The text below deals with one T cell receptor (beta chain). Antigen: not known. MiXCR, run by TCRdb on the multiplex PCR reads, gives a single entry per CDR3 protein. Among under 45,000 distinct CDR3 sequences, just over 35% were seen once, and the ten largest hold approximately 10%. The data originate from a study of breast tumors, draining lymph nodes, adjacent tissues. Findings and limits, study-wide: Tumor repertoires ranked between lymph nodes and nontumor tissue in diversity, with V and J gene preferences.

The J segment lost 2 bases and the V segment lost 7 bases, leaving 7 bases of the junction unmatched. The length of the CDR3 is 15 residues. Germline V CDR1 and CDR2: SEHNR, FQNEAQ (reference sequence). The chain is built from TRBV7-9 and TRBJ2-5; 10 positions match TRBD2. This clonotype was obtained from a female donor with breast cancer. Some clones in this sample may be carry-over from other donors' samples. Specimen: breast tumor tissue. This CDR3 reads CASTLLAGRQETQYF. In nucleotides, the CDR3 is TGTGCCAGCACCCTACTAGCGGGAAGGCAAGAGACCCAGTACTTC. The full variable domain, in which reference TRBV7-9 and TRBJ2-5 provide the parts outside the CDR3, is DTGVSQNPRHKITKRGQNVTFRCDPISEHNRLYWYRQTLGQGPEFLTYFQNEAQLEKSRLLSDRFSAERPKGSFSTLEIQRTEQGDSAMYLCASTLLAGRQETQYFGPGTRLLVL.